The present TCR beta chain was sequenced within a study of T cell changes during pregnancy in multiple sclerosis. Here immunoSEQ multiplex PCR was the method, and the copy in TCRdb shows in-frame clones only, minus some. This table has 40,000 to 55,000 clones, approximately 90% appearing once. V was cut by 6 bases and J by 2 bases, with 8 bases left in between. This CDR3 has 12 residues. From germline, CDR1 is SNHLY and CDR2 FYNNEI. The chain uses TRBV2 and TRBJ2-7, with D maybe TRBD1 (6 bases). This TCR came from a female donor with multiple sclerosis, enrolled in a pregnancy study. The source was CD8+ T cells from peripheral blood mononuclear cells, collected in the second trimester of pregnancy. CDR3 coding DNA: TGTGCCAGCAGCAGGGGCCCCTACGAGCAGTACTTC. Protein product: CASSRGPYEQYF.